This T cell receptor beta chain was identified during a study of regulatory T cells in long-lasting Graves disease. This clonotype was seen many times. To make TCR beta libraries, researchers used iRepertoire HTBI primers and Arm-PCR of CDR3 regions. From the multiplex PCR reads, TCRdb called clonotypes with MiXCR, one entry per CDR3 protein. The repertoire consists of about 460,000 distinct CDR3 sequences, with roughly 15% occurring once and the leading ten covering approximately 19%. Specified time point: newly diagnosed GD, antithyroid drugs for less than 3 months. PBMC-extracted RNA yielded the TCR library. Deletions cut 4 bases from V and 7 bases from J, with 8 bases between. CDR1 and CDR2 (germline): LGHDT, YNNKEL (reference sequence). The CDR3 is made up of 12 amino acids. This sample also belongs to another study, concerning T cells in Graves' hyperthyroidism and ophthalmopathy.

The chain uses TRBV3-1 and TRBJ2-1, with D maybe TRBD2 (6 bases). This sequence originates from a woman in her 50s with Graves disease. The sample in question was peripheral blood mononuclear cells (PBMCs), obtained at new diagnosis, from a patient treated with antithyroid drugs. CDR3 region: CASSRRDNEQFF. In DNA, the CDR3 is TGTGCCAGCAGCCGGAGGGATAATGAGCAGTTCTTC.